This T cell receptor beta chain was obtained from a study of beta chain features in type 1 diabetes. Looking at the study overall: Sorted cells examined across all samples numbered 85 million to 130 million. Study-wide results and limits: Naive, central memory and Treg TCRB repertoires seemed to resemble each other more closely in patients than they did in healthy donors. Shortening that was moderate but significant affected the TCRB CDR3s of Type 1 diabetes patients in all four CD4+ subsets.

Since all of the isolated RNA was reverse transcribed, expressed TCRB transcripts were what got sequenced. Measured with immunoSEQ multiplex PCR; TCRdb has only the in-frame clones, and not every one. Among 150,000 to 190,000 clones, 10% were seen once, and the ten largest hold more than 0.45%. Unmatched junction bases numbered 8, after V lost 2 bases and J lost 8 bases. This CDR3 has 15 residues. Germline V lookup: CDR1 SGDLS, CDR2 YYNGEE. This clone was seen more than once but under ten times. What it binds is unknown. This TCR was recovered from a young man with type 1 diabetes. Sequenced input: central memory CD4+ T cells from blood. The V call is TRBV9, the J call TRBJ2-3; TRBD2 matches at 10 bases. Here the CDR3 reads CASSVPGLAESTQYF. The CDR3, as DNA: TGTGCCAGCAGCGTCCCTGGACTAGCGGAGAGTACGCAGTATTTT.